Included here is one T cell receptor (beta chain) sequence, with context. By its share of the sample, this clonotype is medium-sized (0.01 to 0.1%). Its antigen is currently not known. No base quality values were provided; no much bigger clone lies one nucleotide off. No patient had a history of other malignancies or prior chemotherapy or radiotherapy, and all had node-negative disease on CT and PET/CT. Roughly 6 milliliters of peripheral venous blood were drawn into EDTA tubes at each of two time points. PBMCs were isolated by Ficoll-Paque Plus density-gradient centrifugation. Right after collection, samples were placed at -80 degrees C and kept there until analysis. The entry originates in a study of prognosis after radiotherapy for stage I lung cancer listed by TCRdb under 2021. Study-level background: Between early 2018 and January 2019, 15 to 20 patients with stage I NSCLC were enrolled in Nanjing, China. The patients included about 15 who had newly diagnosed primary stage I lung tumors, along with about 5 others who had oligometastatic NSCLC after their primary tumor had been surgically resected. All patients were considered medically inoperable, owing to comorbidities in over ten and refusal of surgery in over 5. Ages in the cohort of 13 men and over 5 women ranged from roughly 50 to 95 years, with a median of 74. Squamous cell carcinoma histology was identified in seven patients, and adenocarcinoma histology was identified in about a dozen patients. Image-guided IMRT or VMAT was used to deliver SBRT in 3 to 5 fractions at a biologically effective dose of at least 100 Gy. Concurrent therapy was not administered to any patient alongside SBRT. After SBRT, distant metastases developed in about 20% of the 19 patients at a median of 7 months, while the remaining 15 patients had no significant progression. This study profiled peripheral blood TCR beta repertoires from stage I NSCLC patients before and after stereotactic body radiotherapy and linked the repertoires to distant failure. The study took one blood sample before SBRT and one after SBRT from each of 19 patients and sequenced all 40 or so samples. Study-wide conclusions, independent of this receptor: No adjustment for multiple comparisons was applied to any of the reported P values. Post-SBRT Shannon entropy and its change from baseline were lower in patients who developed distant metastases; baseline Shannon entropy was not associated with metastases. Unique TCR clone counts fell after SBRT (median about 9,600 before versus fewer than 7,500 after; Wilcoxon paired P=0.011). Tumor specificity of expanded TCR clones was not determined. The study was limited by its small cohort and short follow-up, and the findings require independent validation. Differences in TRBV and TRBJ usage frequencies by metastasis status were reportedly observed in two V genes at baseline and in 8 to 10 V and two J genes after SBRT.

Two rounds of multiplex PCR were performed to amplify the TCR beta CDR3 region from genomic DNA. In the first round of PCR, primers specific to each TRBV and TRBJ gene were used, and the primer sequences are filed in Chinese patent CN105087789A. Universal primers were used in the second PCR round. The Roche High Pure PCR Template Preparation Kit was used to extract genomic DNA from the frozen PBMCs. Libraries were sequenced paired-end with 151 bp reads on an Illumina HiSeq 3000. From the authors' description of their analysis: CutAdapt was used to remove raw reads lacking the multiplex PCR primer sequences. Using PEAR, the high-quality paired reads were merged into contigs. TRB V, D and J gene segments were assigned to each contig with MiXCR by alignment to reference sequences. CDR3 sequences were clustered by base quality and sequence similarity to remove sequencing errors. Shannon entropy normalized by the natural log of productive TCR sequence number was used as the measure of diversity. To get clonality, Shannon entropy was divided by the natural log of the number of unique clonotypes, and that result was subtracted from one. The Youden index of ROC curves was used to select progression-free survival cut-offs for repertoire metrics, and analyses were performed in R 3.5.3. Through fastp at Q25 and MiXCR, TCRdb rebuilt clones from the public reads, retaining in-frame beta chains. One record per CDR3 amino acid sequence lists the most common genes and DNA. The V and J calls and clone size come from TCRdb's table, not from the authors' own analysis. The sample table records approximately 16,000 distinct CDR3 sequences; 43% of these occur just once. The top ten constitute around 38% of the sample.

The germline V gene yields MNHNS for CDR1 and SASEGT for CDR2. Inclusive of the bounding cysteine and phenylalanine, the CDR3 is 13 residues long. Left in the record is the CDR3 DNA by itself, 39 bases read in frame from the first base. A distance of 16 bases separates the germline ends of V and J, which lose 9 bases and 4 bases respectively. Source: PBMCs, taken before or after stereotactic body radiation therapy (not recorded which). The sequence is built from TRBV6-1 and TRBJ2-7; there is no confident call for the D gene. The receptor's source is a donor aged 50 or older with non-small cell lung cancer. The nucleotide sequence is TGTGCCAGTCGGAAGGACCCCATTTACGAGCAGTACTTC. Translated, it reads CASRKDPIYEQYF.